The clone carrying this TCR beta chain was counted between two and nine times. The record originates from a study of early T cells in non-severe SARS-CoV-2 infection. Individual cDNA molecules received unique molecular identifiers. TCRdb called the 5' RACE reads again in MiXCR, with one record for every CDR3 protein. The sample lists tens of thousands of distinct CDR3 sequences; 13% to 15% were seen once. V was trimmed by 6 bases and J by 3 bases, leaving 15 bases between them. The CDR3 covers 14 residues. The V gene's germline CDR1 is MNHEY and CDR2 SMNVEV (reference sequence). The chain has TRBV27 and TRBJ2-7; D gene unclear. The TCR was taken from an adult who was a healthcare worker with PCR-confirmed SARS-CoV-2 infection or an uninfected control (not recorded which). The specimen was whole blood. The CDR3 region is CASSRPGPIYEQYF. The CDR3 nucleotides read TGTGCCAGCAGCCGCCCTGGACCCATCTACGAGCAGTACTTC.